This T cell receptor beta chain was found in a study of early T cells in non-severe SARS-CoV-2 infection. Turning to the study itself: Chains were not paired, and sequencing was done on bulk RNA from unsorted whole blood.

In its sample, this clonotype was seen many times. The antigen is unknown. Study-wide results and limits: There was a bias toward anti-spike CD8 responses in VDJdb matching, which missed private and CD4 specificities.

The TCR library protocol was used to attach unique molecular identifiers. These identifiers were attached to individual cDNA molecules. TCRdb re-called the 5' RACE reads through MiXCR, storing one row per CDR3 protein. The sample carries approximately 65,000 distinct CDR3 sequences, approximately 12% recorded once. CDR3 size: 17 residues. Per germline, CDR1 LGHDT and CDR2 YNNKEL (reference sequence). V shed 3 bases, J shed 2 bases, and the junction held 9 bases outside the gene matches. The clonotype originates from an adult who was a healthcare worker with PCR-confirmed SARS-CoV-2 infection or an uninfected control (not recorded which). The specimen was whole blood. The chain carries TRBV3-1 and TRBJ2-2; 7 bases are shared with TRBD1. The CDR3 DNA follows: TGTGCCAGCAGCCAGGGGTACAGGGGCTCAAACACCGGGGAGCTGTTTTTT. Amino acid sequence: CASSQGYRGSNTGELFF. The full variable domain, rest sourced from reference TRBV3-1 and TRBJ2-2, is DTAVSQTPKYLVTQMGNDKSIKCEQNLGHDTMYWYKQDSKKFLKIMFSYNNKELIINETVPNRFSPKSPDKAHLNLHINSLELGDSAVYFCASSQGYRGSNTGELFFGEGSRLTVL.